These 9 T cell receptor beta chains originate from one sample sequenced in a study of memory CD4+ T cells and cytomegalovirus serostatus. Single viable CD3+CD4+CD8-CD45RO+ cells were sorted as the memory CD4+ T cells. Here immunoSEQ multiplex PCR was the method, and the copy in TCRdb shows in-frame clones only, minus some. The table records about 41,000 clones, more than 75% of them present only once. Material for sequencing was memory CD4+ T cells from blood. The receptors were sampled from an adult in good health and CMV-seronegative.

The chain employs TRBV4-2 and TRBJ1-4; no definite D call. V was trimmed by 0 bases and J by 8 bases, leaving 13 bases between them. CDR1 LGHNA and CDR2 YNFKEQ come from the germline V gene. This CDR3 comprises 15 residues. The CDR3 protein is CASSQEENAGEKLFF. The CDR3 DNA reads TGTGCCAGCAGCCAAGAGGAGAACGCCGGAGAAAAACTGTTTTTT.

V and J are TRBV7-9 and TRBJ2-1, with 13 bases aligning to TRBD2. CDR3 length equals 16 residues. Trimming removed 7 bases from V and 5 bases from J; junction bases left unmatched: 8. Germline lookup yields CDR1 SEHNR and CDR2 FQNEAQ (reference sequence). The CDR3 here is CASKGRLAGGNNEQFF. The CDR3 DNA follows: TGTGCCAGCAAAGGTCGACTAGCGGGGGGAAACAATGAGCAGTTCTTC.

The table lists this clone with a few counts. The genes are TRBV7-9 and TRBJ1-1; a weak D match, TRBD1 (5 bases). CDR1 SEHNR and CDR2 FQNEAQ come from the germline V gene (reference sequence). The CDR3 is made up of 16 amino acids. Trimming shortened V by 1 base and J by 4 bases, and 16 bases separated the two germline ends. Here the CDR3 reads CASSLVSGFISTEAFF. The CDR3 region has the DNA TGTGCCAGCAGCTTAGTATCAGGGTTTATTAGCACTGAAGCTTTCTTT.

The chain employs TRBV6-1 and TRBJ1-5; tentative D call: TRBD1 (5 bases). Trimming stripped 4 bases from V and 7 bases from J, with 11 bases between. There are 13 residues in the CDR3. The germline CDR1 and CDR2 sequences are MNHNS and SASEGT. CDR3 nucleotide sequence: TGTGCCAGCAGTGTTAGGGGTGAGCAGCCCCAGCATTTT. Residues: CASSVRGEQPQHF.

The genes are TRBV11-2 and TRBJ1-1, with D unresolved. The length of the CDR3 is 13 residues. V was clipped by 5 bases and J by 5 bases, with 12 bases between them. Looked up from germline, CDR1 is SGHAT and CDR2 is FQNNGV. The CDR3 coding sequence is TGTGCCAGCAGCAGAGAAGGGCGGACTGAAGCTTTCTTT. Translating gives CASSREGRTEAFF.

V is TRBV11-2 and J is TRBJ1-1; possible D gene TRBD1, 6 bases. Germline values: CDR1 SGHAT, CDR2 FQNNGV. The CDR3 runs 13 residues. Trimming shortened V by 0 bases and J by 11 bases, and 13 bases separated the two germline ends. This CDR3 reads CASSLEGAAGAFF. Here the CDR3 DNA reads TGTGCCAGCAGCTTAGAGGGGGCGGCGGGGGCTTTCTTT.

V gene TRBV30 combines with J gene TRBJ2-2; no clear D gene. Germline lookup yields CDR1 GTSNPN and CDR2 SVGIG (reference sequence). Trimming cost V 3 bases and J 5 bases, with 10 bases left between them. The CDR3 has 13 residues. This chain's CDR3 is CAWRKFQTGELFF. Written as DNA, the CDR3 is TGTGCCTGGAGAAAATTCCAAACCGGGGAGCTGTTTTTT.

CDR3 protein: CASSHRTGVKTQYF. CDR3 DNA sequence: TGTGCCAGCAGTCACAGGACAGGGGTAAAGACCCAGTACTTC. The chain combines TRBV5-6 with TRBJ2-5; 9 bases line up with TRBD1. Trimming removed 5 bases from V and 6 bases from J; junction bases left unmatched: 8. The germline V gene has CDR1 SGHDT and CDR2 YYEEEE. The CDR3 runs to 14 residues.

This clone appeared once. The chain is built from TRBV9 and TRBJ1-1; a possible D gene is TRBD1 (5 bases). V was shortened by 3 bases and J by 1 base, with 13 bases between the two germline ends. Per the germline V gene, CDR1 is SGDLS and CDR2 is YYNGEE. The CDR3 length is 15 residues. The CDR3 reads CASSGTTGPNTEAFF. DNA of the CDR3: TGTGCCAGCAGCGGAACCACAGGACCGAACACTGAAGCTTTCTTT.